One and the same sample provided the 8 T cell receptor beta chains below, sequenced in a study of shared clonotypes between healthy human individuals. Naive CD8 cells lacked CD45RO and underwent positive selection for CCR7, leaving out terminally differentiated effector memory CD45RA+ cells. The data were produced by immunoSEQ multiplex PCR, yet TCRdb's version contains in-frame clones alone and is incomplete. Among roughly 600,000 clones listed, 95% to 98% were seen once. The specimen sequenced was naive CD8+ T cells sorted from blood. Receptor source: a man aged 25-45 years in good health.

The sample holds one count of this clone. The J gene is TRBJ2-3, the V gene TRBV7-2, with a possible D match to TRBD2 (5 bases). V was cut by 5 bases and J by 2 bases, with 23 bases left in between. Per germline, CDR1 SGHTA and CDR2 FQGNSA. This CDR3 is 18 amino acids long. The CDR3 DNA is TGTGCCAGCAGCCTCTGGCCGTCTGAGCGGATAACCACAGATACGCAGTATTTT. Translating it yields CASSLWPSERITTDTQYF.

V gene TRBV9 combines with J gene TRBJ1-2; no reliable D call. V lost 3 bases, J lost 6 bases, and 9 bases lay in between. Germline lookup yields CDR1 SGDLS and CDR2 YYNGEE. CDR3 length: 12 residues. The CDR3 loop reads CASSEGVDGYTF. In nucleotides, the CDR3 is TGTGCCAGCAGCGAGGGAGTCGATGGCTACACCTTC.

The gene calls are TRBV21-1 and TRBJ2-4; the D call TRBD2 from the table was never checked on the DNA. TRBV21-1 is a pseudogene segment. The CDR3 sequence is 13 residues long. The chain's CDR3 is CASSKRAKNIQYF. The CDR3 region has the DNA TGTGCCAGCAGCAAGAGGGCCAAAAACATTCAGTACTTC.

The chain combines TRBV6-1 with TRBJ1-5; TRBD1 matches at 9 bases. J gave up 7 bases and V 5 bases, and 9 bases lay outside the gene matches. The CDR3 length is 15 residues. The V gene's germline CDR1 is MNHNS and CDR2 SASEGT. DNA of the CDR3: TGTGCCAGCAGTTCCGGACAGGGGTTGAACCAGCCCCAGCATTTT. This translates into CASSSGQGLNQPQHF.

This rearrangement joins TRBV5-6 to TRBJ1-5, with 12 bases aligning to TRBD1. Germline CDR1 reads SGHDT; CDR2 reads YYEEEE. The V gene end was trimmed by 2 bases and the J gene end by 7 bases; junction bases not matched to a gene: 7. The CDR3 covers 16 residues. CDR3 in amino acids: CASSFAGQGAEQPQHF. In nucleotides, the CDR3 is TGTGCCAGCAGCTTTGCGGGACAGGGGGCTGAGCAGCCCCAGCATTTT.

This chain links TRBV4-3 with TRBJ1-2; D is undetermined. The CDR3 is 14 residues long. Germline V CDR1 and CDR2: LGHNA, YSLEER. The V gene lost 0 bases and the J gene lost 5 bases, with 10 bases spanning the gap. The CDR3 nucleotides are TGCGCCAGCAGCCAAGATAAGAGTGGGTATGGCTACACCTTC. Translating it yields CASSQDKSGYGYTF.

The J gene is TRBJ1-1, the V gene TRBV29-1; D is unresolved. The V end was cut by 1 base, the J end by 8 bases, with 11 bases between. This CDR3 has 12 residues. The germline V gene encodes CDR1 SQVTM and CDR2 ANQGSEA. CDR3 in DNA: TGCAGCGTTGAAGGAGGCTCCCCAGAAGCTTTCTTT. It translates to CSVEGGSPEAFF.

The CDR3 reads CASSPGQGNTEAFF. The CDR3 DNA sequence: TGCGCCAGCAGCCCCGGACAGGGGAACACTGAAGCTTTCTTT. This chain joins TRBV4-1 and TRBJ1-1; 8 positions match TRBD1. Germline V CDR1 and CDR2: MGHRA, YSYEKL. Trimming cost V 4 bases and J 1 base; bases outside gene matches: 2. The CDR3 runs 14 residues.